Detailed here is one T cell receptor beta chain. The antigen is not known. The libraries were made with immunoSEQ v3. This table comes from immunoSEQ multiplex PCR, and its TCRdb copy is limited to in-frame clones, with some not included. Here the sample spans about 50,000 clones, less than 80% being singletons. The data originate from a study of TIL therapy for anti-PD-1-resistant metastatic lung cancer. On the study more broadly: Most patients had lung adenocarcinoma.

The time point denotes: pre-treatment sample, taken before nivolumab and TIL therapy. Germline V gene lookup returns CDR1 SGHRS and CDR2 YFSETQ. The CDR3 is 15 residues long. The V and J ends lost 1 base and 4 bases respectively, with 14 bases between them. Study-wide results and limits: Infused TIL clonotypes partially replaced the baseline blood repertoire, then decayed over months.

The chain uses TRBV5-1 and TRBJ1-2; a weak D match, TRBD1 (6 bases). The sequencing used blood, collected at baseline. This sequence was found in a woman aged 30-85 years with non-small cell lung cancer. CDR3 coding DNA: TGCGCCAGCAGCTTGCGGCAGGGGTCGAGCTATGGCTACACCTTC. It yields the protein CASSLRQGSSYGYTF.